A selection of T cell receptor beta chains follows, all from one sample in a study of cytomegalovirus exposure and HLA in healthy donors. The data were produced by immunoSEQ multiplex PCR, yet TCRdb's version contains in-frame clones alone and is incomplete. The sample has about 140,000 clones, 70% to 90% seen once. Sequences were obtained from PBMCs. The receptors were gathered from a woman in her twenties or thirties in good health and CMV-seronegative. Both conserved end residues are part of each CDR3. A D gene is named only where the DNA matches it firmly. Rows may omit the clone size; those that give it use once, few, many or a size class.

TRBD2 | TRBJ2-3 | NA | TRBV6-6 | TGTGCCAGCAGCTACTGGAAGGCGGGGGACACAGATACGCAGTATTTT | CASSYWKAGDTDTQYF
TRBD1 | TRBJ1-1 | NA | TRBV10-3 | TGTGCCACGCAGCCGGGACAGGGGGGCACTGAAGCTTTCTTT | CATQPGQGGTEAFF
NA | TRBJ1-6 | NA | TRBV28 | TGTGCCAGCACCGTGGACACTAATAATTCACCCCTCCACTTT | CASTVDTNNSPLHF
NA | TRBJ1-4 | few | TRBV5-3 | TGTGCCAGAAGCCTGCTTGGGCAGGCAACTAATGAAAAACTGTTTTTT | CARSLLGQATNEKLFF
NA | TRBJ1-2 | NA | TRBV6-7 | TGTGCCAGCAGTAAGCCTATGAGGGACTATGGCTACACCTTC | CASSKPMRDYGYTF
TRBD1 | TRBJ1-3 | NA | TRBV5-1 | TGCGCCAGCAGCCTGACAGGGGCAACCTTCTCTGGAAACACCATATATTTT | CASSLTGATFSGNTIYF
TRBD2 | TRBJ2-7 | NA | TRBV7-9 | TGTGCCAGCACGGCTAGCGGGCTGTCCTACGAGCAGTACTTC | CASTASGLSYEQYF
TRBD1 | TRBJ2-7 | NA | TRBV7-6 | TGTGCCAGCAGCTTAGGGCCGGGACAGGGGGCTGGGGAGCAGTACTTC | CASSLGPGQGAGEQYF
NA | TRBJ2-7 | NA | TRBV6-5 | TGTGCCAGCAGTTATGTGGCATACGAGCAGTACTTC | CASSYVAYEQYF
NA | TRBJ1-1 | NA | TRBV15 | TGTGCCACCACCAACCTCCCGAGACGGACTAACACTGAAGCTTTCTTT | CATTNLPRRTNTEAFF
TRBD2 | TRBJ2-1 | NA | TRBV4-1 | TGCGCCAGCAGCCAGGCTAGCGGGGGGGCGGACAAGTTCTTC | CASSQASGGADKFF
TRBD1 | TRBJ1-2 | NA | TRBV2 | TGTGCCAGCAACACGGACAGGGCGTACTATGGCTACACCTTC | CASNTDRAYYGYTF
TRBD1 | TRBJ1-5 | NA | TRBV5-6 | TGTGCCAGCAGCTTCGGCGGGACAGGGGGGACCGTGGGCAATCAGCCCCAGCATTTT | CASSFGGTGGTVGNQPQHF
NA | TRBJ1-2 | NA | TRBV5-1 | TGCGCCAGCAGCTTGGAGGTCGCAGGGAACTATGGCTACACCTTC | CASSLEVAGNYGYTF
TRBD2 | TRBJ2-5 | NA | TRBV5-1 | TGCGCCAGCAGCTACGAGCGGGGGGGTCAGACCCAGTACTTC | CASSYERGGQTQYF
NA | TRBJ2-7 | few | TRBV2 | TGTGCCAGCACCCCTTTGGCTTCCTACGAGCAGTACTTC | CASTPLASYEQYF
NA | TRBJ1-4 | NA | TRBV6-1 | TGTGCCAGCAGTGCCGGGACAAACCCAACTAATGAAAAACTGTTTTTT | CASSAGTNPTNEKLFF
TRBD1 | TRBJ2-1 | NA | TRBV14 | TGTGCCAGCAGCCAGCTTGTCGGGACAGGGGGTTTAATGCGTGAGCAGTTCTTC | CASSQLVGTGGLMREQFF
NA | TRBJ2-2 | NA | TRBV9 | TGTGCCAGCAGCTCCCGCGCCACGAACACCGGGGAGCTGTTTTTT | CASSSRATNTGELFF
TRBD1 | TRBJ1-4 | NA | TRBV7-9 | TGTGCCAGCAGCACCCCGGGACAGGGAGGTGAAAAACTGTTTTTT | CASSTPGQGGEKLFF